These T cell receptor beta chains were read from a single sample in a study of graft-versus-host responses after intestinal transplantation. Which antigens these TCRs recognize remains unknown. Sequencing was performed with immunoSEQ multiplex PCR; in TCRdb, only in-frame clones are kept and a portion is missing. The data show around 90,000 clones, 85% to 95% seen once. The sample in question was unstimulated CD8+ T cells sorted from spleen or lymph node cells, obtained before intestinal transplant. The receptors derive from a human donor who received an intestinal transplant. The CDR3 runs from the conserved cysteine through the conserved F or W. Fields, in order: V gene, J gene, D gene, clone size, CDR3 protein, CDR3 DNA. The D gene is left open where the match is weak. Not every row has a clone size; where given, it reads once, few, many or a size class.

V: TRBV19; J: TRBJ1-1; D: TRBD1; size: -; CDR3: CASSWAGGNTEAFF; DNA: TGTGCCAGTAGCTGGGCAGGGGGGAACACTGAAGCTTTCTTT
V: TRBV7-9; J: TRBJ1-2; D: -; size: -; CDR3: CASSIGTLGYTF; DNA: TGTGCCAGCAGCATTGGGACACTTGGCTACACCTTC
V: TRBV19; J: TRBJ2-1; D: TRBD1; size: -; CDR3: CASSSRGYNEQFF; DNA: TGTGCCAGTAGTAGCAGGGGGTACAATGAGCAGTTCTTC
V: TRBV27; J: TRBJ2-7; D: TRBD2; size: -; CDR3: CASSSSGLAGSYEQYF; DNA: TGTGCCAGCAGTTCCTCGGGACTAGCGGGGTCCTACGAGCAGTACTTC
V: TRBV7-6; J: TRBJ2-7; D: TRBD2; size: -; CDR3: CASSLGVAGVSEQYF; DNA: TGTGCCAGCAGCTTAGGAGTAGCGGGAGTCTCCGAGCAGTACTTC
V: TRBV27; J: TRBJ2-1; D: -; size: -; CDR3: CASSLWQGSYNEQFF; DNA: TGTGCCAGCAGTTTATGGCAGGGCTCCTACAATGAGCAGTTCTTC
V: TRBV2; J: TRBJ1-2; D: -; size: -; CDR3: CASSPYYGYTF; DNA: TGTGCCAGCAGTCCGTACTATGGCTACACCTTC
V: TRBV27; J: TRBJ2-7; D: -; size: -; CDR3: CASSLSAEAYEQYF; DNA: TGTGCCAGCAGTTTATCTGCGGAGGCCTACGAGCAGTACTTC
V: TRBV5-4; J: TRBJ2-5; D: -; size: -; CDR3: CASSLDSPTQYF; DNA: TGTGCCAGCAGTTTAGACAGCCCGACCCAGTACTTC
V: TRBV5-4; J: TRBJ2-2; D: -; size: -; CDR3: CASSLLGANTGELFF; DNA: TGTGCCAGCAGCTTGTTAGGGGCGAACACCGGGGAGCTGTTTTTT
V: TRBV4-3; J: TRBJ2-7; D: -; size: -; CDR3: CASSQDFAGASYEQYF; DNA: TGCGCCAGCAGCCAAGATTTCGCAGGCGCGTCCTACGAGCAGTACTTC
V: TRBV25-1; J: TRBJ1-5; D: -; size: -; CDR3: CASSGTENQPQHF; DNA: TGTGCCAGCAGCGGTACAGAGAATCAGCCCCAGCATTTT
V: TRBV27; J: TRBJ2-2; D: TRBD2; size: once; CDR3: CASSLYAGGRTGELFF; DNA: TGTGCCAGCAGTTTATATGCGGGAGGGCGCACCGGGGAGCTGTTTTTT
V: TRBV2; J: TRBJ2-1; D: -; size: -; CDR3: CASSLGPGEGNEQFF; DNA: TGTGCCAGCAGCCTAGGACCAGGGGAAGGCAATGAGCAGTTCTTC
V: TRBV5-1; J: TRBJ1-1; D: -; size: -; CDR3: CASSLWTENTEAFF; DNA: TGCGCCAGCAGCTTGTGGACAGAGAACACTGAAGCTTTCTTT
V: TRBV9; J: TRBJ2-7; D: -; size: -; CDR3: CASSVQEGSGEQYF; DNA: TGTGCCAGCAGCGTACAGGAGGGCTCGGGGGAGCAGTACTTC
V: TRBV7-8; J: TRBJ2-2; D: TRBD2; size: -; CDR3: CASSLTSGPINTGELFF; DNA: TGTGCCAGCAGCTTGACTAGCGGCCCCATTAACACCGGGGAGCTGTTTTTT
V: TRBV5-6; J: TRBJ2-3; D: -; size: once; CDR3: CASSLGGASTDTQYF; DNA: TGTGCCAGCAGCTTGGGCGGGGCTAGCACAGATACGCAGTATTTT
V: TRBV7-9; J: TRBJ2-1; D: -; size: -; CDR3: CASSLGPSGGGAYNEQFF; DNA: TGTGCCAGCAGCTTAGGGCCCTCCGGTGGCGGAGCTTACAATGAGCAGTTCTTC
V: TRBV4-1; J: TRBJ2-7; D: TRBD2; size: once; CDR3: CASSHGGPGLAYEQYF; DNA: TGCGCCAGCAGCCATGGGGGACCGGGACTAGCCTACGAGCAGTACTTC
V: TRBV11-2; J: TRBJ1-1; D: -; size: -; CDR3: CASRGAYGTEAFF; DNA: TGTGCCAGCAGGGGGGCTTACGGGACTGAAGCTTTCTTT
V: TRBV4-1; J: TRBJ1-1; D: TRBD1; size: -; CDR3: CASSPMGQVSTEAFF; DNA: TGCGCCAGCAGCCCGATGGGACAGGTATCCACTGAAGCTTTCTTT
V: TRBV4-1; J: TRBJ1-5; D: -; size: once; CDR3: CASSHVQSNQPQHF; DNA: TGCGCCAGCAGCCACGTCCAGAGCAATCAGCCCCAGCATTTT
V: TRBV28; J: TRBJ2-3; D: -; size: -; CDR3: CASSHPAWGTDTQYF; DNA: TGTGCCAGCAGTCATCCAGCGTGGGGCACAGATACGCAGTATTTT
V: TRBV5-5; J: TRBJ1-2; D: -; size: few; CDR3: CASSPDSVRDVYGYTF; DNA: TGTGCCAGCAGCCCTGACAGTGTTCGAGACGTCTATGGCTACACCTTC
V: TRBV27; J: TRBJ2-7; D: -; size: -; CDR3: CASSLGSSGGPYEQYF; DNA: TGTGCCAGCAGTTTAGGTTCCAGCGGAGGACCCTACGAGCAGTACTTC
V: TRBV6-5; J: TRBJ1-1; D: TRBD1; size: once; CDR3: CASSYQGAYLNTEAFF; DNA: TGTGCCAGCAGTTACCAGGGGGCATATCTGAACACTGAAGCTTTCTTT
V: TRBV6-1; J: TRBJ2-1; D: TRBD2; size: -; CDR3: CASSGAAGERNEQFF; DNA: TGTGCCAGCTCTGGGGCAGCGGGAGAAAGAAATGAGCAGTTCTTC
V: TRBV4-1; J: TRBJ1-2; D: TRBD1; size: -; CDR3: CASSLHGTTGGYGYTF; DNA: TGCGCCAGCAGCCTACACGGGACCACAGGGGGCTATGGCTACACCTTC
V: TRBV7-2; J: TRBJ2-1; D: -; size: once; CDR3: CASSLVAMLVRYNEQFF; DNA: TGTGCCAGCAGCTTAGTAGCGATGCTAGTTAGATACAATGAGCAGTTCTTC
V: TRBV4-3; J: TRBJ2-7; D: TRBD2; size: -; CDR3: CASSPGLAASSEQYF; DNA: TGCGCCAGCAGCCCCGGACTAGCGGCATCTTCCGAGCAGTACTTC
V: TRBV30; J: TRBJ1-2; D: -; size: -; CDR3: CAWSSLGQGYGYTF; DNA: TGTGCCTGGAGTTCGCTTGGGCAGGGCTATGGCTACACCTTC
V: TRBV19; J: TRBJ1-2; D: -; size: -; CDR3: CASSPRPYLNYGYTF; DNA: TGTGCCAGTAGTCCCAGGCCCTACCTTAACTATGGCTACACCTTC
V: TRBV9; J: TRBJ1-4; D: -; size: -; CDR3: CASSAEQGVGEKLFF; DNA: TGTGCCAGCAGCGCAGAACAGGGTGTAGGTGAAAAACTGTTTTTT
V: TRBV13; J: TRBJ2-2; D: -; size: -; CDR3: CASSHRVIGTGELFF; DNA: TGTGCCAGCAGTCACAGGGTAATAGGCACCGGGGAGCTGTTTTTT
V: TRBV5-6; J: TRBJ2-7; D: -; size: -; CDR3: CASSFGQGGYEQYF; DNA: TGTGCCAGCAGCTTTGGCCAGGGGGGATACGAGCAGTACTTC
V: TRBV7-2; J: TRBJ2-5; D: TRBD1; size: -; CDR3: CASSTDRVFKTQYF; DNA: TGTGCCAGCAGCACGGACAGGGTGTTTAAGACCCAGTACTTC
V: TRBV30; J: TRBJ1-5; D: -; size: -; CDR3: CAWSVSFPLNQPQHF; DNA: TGTGCCTGGAGTGTCTCCTTCCCCCTAAATCAGCCCCAGCATTTT
V: TRBV7-2; J: TRBJ2-3; D: TRBD1; size: once; CDR3: CASTTDREFTDTQYF; DNA: TGTGCCAGCACCACAGACAGGGAATTCACAGATACGCAGTATTTT
V: TRBV5-1; J: TRBJ2-1; D: TRBD2; size: few; CDR3: CASSPGLATSWAYNEQFF; DNA: TGCGCCAGCAGTCCGGGACTAGCGACATCTTGGGCCTACAATGAGCAGTTCTTC
V: TRBV19; J: TRBJ2-5; D: TRBD2; size: -; CDR3: CASSLASGGVQETQYF; DNA: TGTGCCAGTAGTTTGGCTAGCGGGGGTGTTCAAGAGACCCAGTACTTC
V: TRBV27; J: TRBJ1-1; D: -; size: -; CDR3: CASSQNINTEAFF; DNA: TGTGCCAGCAGTCAAAACATAAACACTGAAGCTTTCTTT